These 3 T cell receptor beta chains were all obtained from the same sample, sequenced in a study of CD4 T cells in relation to SARS-CoV-2 and coronaviruses. Libraries were prepared by immunoSEQ multiplex PCR; TCRdb keeps only in-frame clonotypes and omits some of them. The sample has some 70,000 clones, 90% to 95% seen once. The unexposed donors gave CD4+ T cells in 2011-2018, prior to COVID-19. The sample was naive CD4+ T cells from PBMCs. This sample's subset: naive CD4+ T cells isolated by negative enrichment. The receptors shown here come from a human donor in good health.

The chain couples TRBV7-2 to TRBJ1-3, with 9 nucleotides matching TRBD1. The J segment lost 2 bases and the V segment lost 5 bases, leaving 7 bases of the junction unmatched. The CDR3 is made up of 16 amino acids. CDR1 and CDR2 from the germline V gene are SGHTA and FQGNSA. In DNA form, the CDR3 reads TGTGCCAGCAGCCCAGGACAGGGGAAGGCTGGAAACACCATATATTTT. Amino acids: CASSPGQGKAGNTIYF. The full variable domain, rest sourced from reference TRBV7-2 and TRBJ1-3, is GAGVSQSPSNKVTEKGKDVELRCDPISGHTALYWYRQSLGQGLEFLIYFQGNSAPDKSGLPSDRFSAERTGGSVSTLTIQRTQQEDSAVYLCASSPGQGKAGNTIYFGEGSWLTVV.

The V and J genes are TRBV5-1 and TRBJ2-1; D remains unclear. This CDR3 is built from 11 residues. The germline V and J ends were trimmed by 0 bases and 9 bases, with 4 bases remaining between them. Germline loops: CDR1 SGHRS, CDR2 YFSETQ. In DNA form, the CDR3 reads TGCGCCAGCAGCTTGGCCGTTGAGCAGTTCTTC. Its protein product is CASSLAVEQFF.

The V call is TRBV24-1, the J call TRBJ2-2, with 12 bases that match TRBD1. The germline CDR1 and CDR2 sequences are KGHDR and SFDVKD. The V gene end was trimmed by 10 bases and the J gene end by 0 bases; junction bases not matched to a gene: 8. The CDR3 has 17 amino acids. For the CDR3, the DNA is TGTGCCACAGGGACAGGGGGCCTCATCGCGAACACCGGGGAGCTGTTTTTT. Translating it yields CATGTGGLIANTGELFF.